This T cell receptor beta chain was recovered during a study of T cells after yellow fever vaccination. As for the study in general: Libraries from low-cell-number fractions were prepared with the SMART-Seq v4 Ultra Low Input RNA kit. Findings and caveats of the study: Boosting was followed by the reappearance of most primary-vaccination clones (around 96% CD4, around 86% CD8).

A few counts support this clonotype. The antigen is not known. The study made its TCR cDNA through 5'RACE template switching. That step introduced a universal primer site along with UMIs. TCRdb processed the 5' RACE reads anew with MiXCR; each CDR3 protein has one entry. Of just under 600,000 distinct CDR3 sequences listed, roughly 14% were seen once; the top ten hold over 13%. Germline V gene data show CDR1 as DFQATT and CDR2 as SNEGSKA (reference sequence). This CDR3 comprises 11 residues. V lost 3 bases and J lost 10, with 10 bases in between. The rearrangement joins TRBV20-1 to TRBJ2-4; D unresolved. The sequence was obtained from a man younger than 45 who received the YFV17D yellow fever vaccine. This sample comprised PBMCs, obtained on the day of the yellow fever booster vaccination. The CDR3 sequence: CSASLQSIQYF. DNA of the CDR3: TGCAGTGCTAGCTTGCAGTCGATTCAGTACTTC.